This T cell receptor (beta chain) stems from a study of blood T cells in healthy people across ages. Study-level findings and limits: The fall in TCR beta diversity per million T cells was roughly linear with age.

Peripheral blood from each donor was collected in a volume of approximately 10 milliliters. This clonotype has only a few counts. Its antigen is unknown. It was with a sample-barcoded 5' primer and a J-beta primer mix that a second PCR of roughly 6 to 12 cycles was run. TCRdb passed the 5' RACE reads through MiXCR, listing each CDR3 protein once. The table has approximately 350,000 distinct CDR3 sequences, over 45% seen once. Germline V CDR1 and CDR2: SGHRS, YFSETQ. CDR3 size: 13 residues. Trimming stripped 2 bases from V and 5 bases from J, with 8 bases between. Specimen: blood. The V call is TRBV5-1, the J call TRBJ1-5; D perhaps matches TRBD1 (5 bases). The clonotype comes from a man aged 60 to 69 in good health. CDR3 loop: CASSFLGDQPQHF. The CDR3 coding sequence is TGCGCCAGCAGCTTCTTAGGGGATCAGCCCCAGCATTTT.